The 4 T cell receptor beta chains below were found in one sample sequenced in a study of sequential checkpoint blockade in melanoma. Treatment specified: randomized to nivolumab then ipilimumab (arm A) or the reverse (arm B). Profiled with immunoSEQ multiplex PCR; TCRdb holds only in-frame clones, not every one. In the table there are about 9,300 clones, about 26% of which are singletons. The source material was tumor tissue (inferred from file names), sampled from a patient given nivolumab and ipilimumab in sequence. These TCRs come from a human donor with melanoma.

This clone has just one count. CDR3: CASSINLMISGNTIYF. CDR3 DNA sequence: TGTGCCAGTAGTATAAATCTTATGATCTCTGGAAACACCATATATTTT. The V and J genes are TRBV19 and TRBJ1-3; D not certain. The germline CDR1 and CDR2 sequences are LNHDA and SQIVND (reference sequence). V lost 2 bases, J lost 0 bases, and 11 bases lay in between. The CDR3 covers 16 residues. Filled out from reference TRBV19 and TRBJ1-3, the complete variable domain reads DGGITQSPKYLFRKEGQNVTLSCEQNLNHDAMYWYRQDPGQGLRLIYYSQIVNDFQKGDIAEGYSVSREKKESFPLTVTSAQKNPTAFYLCASSINLMISGNTIYFGEGSWLTVV.

This clone was picked up a small number of times. The V call is TRBV11-3, the J call TRBJ1-6, with 8 nucleotides matching TRBD1. Germline values: CDR1 SGHNT, CDR2 YENEEA. Trimming cost V 5 bases and J 10 bases; bases outside gene matches: 7. The CDR3 is 14 residues long. As DNA, the CDR3 is TGTGCCAGCAGCATAACAGGGGGTAACTCACCCCTCCACTTT. Translated, it gives CASSITGGNSPLHF. Full variable domain (missing parts from reference TRBV11-3 and TRBJ1-6): EAGVVQSPRYKIIEKKQPVAFWCNPISGHNTLYWYLQNLGQGPELLIRYENEEAVDDSQLPKDRFSAERLKGVDSTLKIQPAELGDSAVYLCASSITGGNSPLHFGNGTRLTVT.

The chain combines TRBV16 with TRBJ1-6; TRBD1 matches 7 bases. The V and J ends lost 2 bases and 7 bases, in that order; junction bases with no gene match: 5. Germline CDR1 KGHSY, CDR2 FQNENV. The CDR3 spans 15 residues. The CDR3 DNA follows: TGTGCCAGCAGCCAAAAGGGGGCCCTGAATTCACCCCTCCACTTT. It translates to CASSQKGALNSPLHF.

There are a few counts of this clone. This sequence joins TRBV19 and TRBJ2-1, with a possible D match to TRBD1 (6 bases). Germline-derived CDR1 and CDR2 are LNHDA and SQIVND (reference sequence). The CDR3 length is 14 residues. V dropped 5 bases and J dropped 2 bases, with 10 bases sitting between them. Here the CDR3 DNA reads TGTGCCAGTAGTCCTCGGGACACCTACAATGAGCAGTTCTTC. Its translation: CASSPRDTYNEQFF.